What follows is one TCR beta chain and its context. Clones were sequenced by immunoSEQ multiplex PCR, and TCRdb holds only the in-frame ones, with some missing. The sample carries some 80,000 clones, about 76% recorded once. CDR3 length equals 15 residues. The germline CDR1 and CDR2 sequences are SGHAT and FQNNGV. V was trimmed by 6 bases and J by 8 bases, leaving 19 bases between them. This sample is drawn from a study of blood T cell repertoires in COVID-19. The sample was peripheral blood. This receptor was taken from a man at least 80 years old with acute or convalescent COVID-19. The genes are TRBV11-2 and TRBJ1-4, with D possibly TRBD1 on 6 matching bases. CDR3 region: CASSFVDSKGEKLFF. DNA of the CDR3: TGTGCCAGCAGTTTCGTGGACAGCAAAGGAGAAAAACTGTTTTTT.